Following are 31 T cell receptor beta chains from one sample sequenced in a study of T cell repertoires in cytomegalovirus infection. In TCRdb, the reads were re-called with MiXCR into one record per CDR3 protein. This table has under 850,000 distinct CDR3 sequences, under 40% appearing once. Sequencing was done on a sample of PBMCs. Every receptor here comes from a human donor in good health (CMV status not recorded). Some clones in this sample may be carry-over from other donors' samples.

J is TRBJ2-5 and V is TRBV2; D not resolved. CDR3 length: 13 residues. CDR1 and CDR2 from the germline V gene are SNHLY and FYNNEI. Trimming removed 7 bases at V and 5 bases at J, with 14 bases between. CDR3 sequence (DNA): TGTGCCAGCATTCCAGCGATAGACGAGACCCAGTACTTC. It translates to CASIPAIDETQYF. Together with reference TRBV2 and TRBJ2-5, the CDR3 gives the full variable domain: EPEVTQTPSHQVTQMGQEVILRCVPISNHLYFYWYRQILGQKVEFLVSFYNNEISEKSEIFDDQFSVERPDGSNFTLKIRSTKLEDSAMYFCASIPAIDETQYFGPGTRLLVL.

This clonotype was detected a few times. The V gene is TRBV28, the J gene TRBJ1-3; possible D gene TRBD1, 6 bases. The CDR3 is 16 amino acids. With 3 bases removed from V and 3 bases from J, the gap between germline ends came to 15 bases. The V gene's germline CDR1 is MDHEN and CDR2 SYDVKM. The CDR3 loop is CASSFPLQGSGNTIYF. CDR3 nucleotides: TGTGCCAGCAGTTTCCCCCTCCAGGGGAGTGGAAACACCATATATTTT.

The V gene is TRBV7-6, the J gene TRBJ2-2, with D perhaps TRBD2 (5 bases). The CDR3 runs to 13 residues. The germline V gene encodes CDR1 SGHVS and CDR2 FNYEAQ. Between the trimmed V and J ends, which lost 5 bases and 4 bases, there was a span of 8 bases. In DNA, the CDR3 is TGTGCCAGCAGCCCAACTAGCACCGGGGAGCTGTTTTTT. Translated, it gives CASSPTSTGELFF.

Only a few counts were recorded for this clonotype. The chain carries TRBV4-1 and TRBJ1-4; D not resolved. V lost 5 bases and J lost 6, with 16 bases in between. The CDR3 contains 15 residues. The V gene's germline CDR1 is MGHRA and CDR2 YSYEKL. This CDR3 is CASSADRLGDEKLFF. As DNA, the CDR3 is TGCGCCAGCAGCGCCGACCGCCTCGGGGATGAAAAACTGTTTTTT.

The J gene is TRBJ2-7, the V gene TRBV2; the D gene could be TRBD1 or TRBD2 (5 bases each). The germline V gene has CDR1 SNHLY and CDR2 FYNNEI. Between the trimmed V and J ends, which lost 4 bases and 4 bases, there was a span of 14 bases. This CDR3 region has 14 residues. CDR3 residues: CASSGDGAEYEQYF. The CDR3, as DNA: TGTGCCAGCAGTGGCGACGGGGCCGAATACGAGCAGTACTTC. Variable domain in full (rest from reference TRBV2 and TRBJ2-7): EPEVTQTPSHQVTQMGQEVILRCVPISNHLYFYWYRQILGQKVEFLVSFYNNEISEKSEIFDDQFSVERPDGSNFTLKIRSTKLEDSAMYFCASSGDGAEYEQYFGPGTRLTVT.

The V and J genes are TRBV11-1 and TRBJ2-2; 7 nucleotides match TRBD1. The CDR3 consists of 15 residues. V lost 5 bases and J lost 2; bases outside the gene matches: 5. The germline gives CDR1 SGHAT, CDR2 FQDESV (reference sequence). The CDR3 loop reads CASSRGQRNTGELFF. The CDR3 DNA follows: TGTGCCAGCAGCCGGGGACAGAGAAACACCGGGGAGCTGTTTTTT.

This chain joins TRBV6-5 and TRBJ1-1; D ambiguous. Germline loops: CDR1 MNHEY, CDR2 SVGAGI. V was clipped by 4 bases and J by 1 base, with 10 bases between them. The CDR3 totals 14 residues. The CDR3 DNA sequence: TGTGCCAGCAGTTCCATATCACGGAACACTGAAGCTTTCTTT. This translates into CASSSISRNTEAFF.

This chain uses TRBV7-9 with TRBJ2-3; D may match TRBD1 or TRBD2 (6 bases each). CDR3 length equals 15 residues. Germline-derived CDR1 and CDR2 are SEHNR and FQNEAQ (reference sequence). Trimming removed 5 bases at V and 7 bases at J, with 19 bases between. The CDR3 DNA reads TGTGCCAGCAGCCCAAGGGGGGCCGAGGGTTATACGCAGTATTTT. Amino acid sequence: CASSPRGAEGYTQYF.

There are many counts of this clonotype. The DNA of the CDR3 is TGTGCCAGCAGCGAACCCCGGACAGGTGCGGCGGAGCCCCAGCATTTT. Translating it yields CASSEPRTGAAEPQHF. The chain joins TRBV28 to TRBJ1-5, with TRBD1 identical over 7 bases. This CDR3 has 16 residues. Per the germline V gene, CDR1 is MDHEN and CDR2 is SYDVKM. Germline trimming cut 6 bases from V and 8 bases from J; bases unmatched to any gene: 16.

This sequence joins TRBV19 and TRBJ1-5; no definite D call. V was cut by 5 bases and J by 4 bases, with 9 bases left in between. This CDR3 is built from 13 residues. Germline V CDR1 and CDR2: LNHDA, SQIVND (reference sequence). The CDR3 loop is CASSQTVNQPQHF. The CDR3 DNA follows: TGTGCCAGTAGTCAGACCGTGAATCAGCCCCAGCATTTT.

The V and J genes are TRBV7-9 and TRBJ2-5; 8 nucleotides align to TRBD2. V lost 4 bases, J lost 12 bases, and 7 bases stayed unmatched. Looked up from germline, CDR1 is SEHNR and CDR2 is FQNEAQ (reference sequence). This CDR3 region has 12 residues. The CDR3 here is CASSSPGLEEYF. DNA for the CDR3: TGTGCCAGCAGCTCGCCGGGACTAGAGGAGTACTTC.

This clonotype was counted at least ten times. V usage is TRBV7-2 and J usage is TRBJ2-3, with a tentative D call TRBD2 (5 bases). The CDR3 is 14 amino acids. Between the trimmed V and J ends, which lost 8 bases and 1 base, there was a span of 13 bases. Germline assignment: CDR1 SGHTA and CDR2 FQGNSA. Written as DNA, the CDR3 is TGTGCCAGCGGATCTAGCTTTGGCACAGATACGCAGTATTTT. Protein sequence: CASGSSFGTDTQYF.

This clonotype was seen a few times. The V gene is TRBV24-1, the J gene TRBJ2-3, with D unresolved. V was shortened by 0 bases and J by 6 bases, with 0 bases between the two germline ends. The germline gives CDR1 KGHDR, CDR2 SFDVKD. The CDR3 runs to 11 residues. CDR3 protein: CATSDLDTQYF. The CDR3 region has the DNA TGTGCCACCAGTGATTTGGATACGCAGTATTTT.

In regard to this clonotype: Without the conserved terminal phenylalanine or tryptophan, this CDR3 likely stems from a read error. This rearrangement joins TRBV19 to TRBJ2-6; the D gene is possibly TRBD1 (5 bases). The germline V gene encodes CDR1 LNHDA and CDR2 SQIVND (reference sequence). The CDR3 spans 16 residues. V lost 4 bases to trimming and J lost 2 bases, with 12 bases between them. This CDR3 reads CASSRRGSAGANVLTL. The CDR3, as DNA: TGTGCCAGTAGTAGAAGGGGTTCTGCTGGGGCCAACGTCCTGACTTTA.

The chain uses TRBV20-1 and TRBJ2-3, with 8 bases identical to TRBD1. This CDR3 contains 13 residues. With V trimmed by 4 bases and J by 6 bases, 6 bases remained unmatched. Germline V gene lookup returns CDR1 DFQATT and CDR2 SNEGSKA (reference sequence). DNA of the CDR3: TGCAGTGCTATGGCAGGGGGCATCGATACGCAGTATTTT. Translation gives CSAMAGGIDTQYF.

This clonotype appeared a few times. The V call is TRBV20-1, the J call TRBJ2-4, with D possibly TRBD2 on 5 matching bases. The germline V gene encodes CDR1 DFQATT and CDR2 SNEGSKA (reference sequence). The CDR3 loop spans 13 amino acids. The V gene lost 6 bases and the J gene lost 7 bases, with 16 bases spanning the gap. This CDR3 reads CSANGVDGNIQYF. CDR3 in DNA: TGCAGTGCCAACGGGGTTGATGGGAACATTCAGTACTTC.

The CDR3 DNA reads TGTGCCAGCAGTTTAGAACGGCTCTCTGGAAACACCATATATTTT. Its protein is CASSLERLSGNTIYF. The chain employs TRBV7-3 and TRBJ1-3; D unclear. V lost 6 bases and J 0 bases, leaving 12 bases between the germline ends. Germline V gives CDR1 SGHTA, CDR2 FQGTGA. The CDR3 loop spans 15 amino acids.

This clonotype was recorded a few times. The gene calls are TRBV7-9 and TRBJ1-2; TRBD1 might be the D (5 bases). Germline lookup yields CDR1 SEHNR and CDR2 FQNEAQ (reference sequence). The CDR3 is made up of 14 amino acids. Trimming cost V 3 bases and J 0 bases, with 8 bases left between them. The CDR3 bases are TGTGCCAGCAGCTTTGACAGTCCTAACTATGGCTACACCTTC. It specifies CASSFDSPNYGYTF.

This clonotype has only a few counts. The chain combines TRBV7-9 with TRBJ2-4; D possibly uses TRBD1 or TRBD2 (7 bases each). Between the trimmed V and J ends, which lost 1 base and 0 bases, there was a span of 13 bases. This CDR3 has 17 residues. Germline assignment: CDR1 SEHNR and CDR2 FQNEAQ (reference sequence). CDR3 sequence (DNA): TGTGCCAGCAGCTTAGATCAGGGGGGGATAGCCAAAAACATTCAGTACTTC. Its protein is CASSLDQGGIAKNIQYF.

CDR3 sequence reads: CSAPRLAGTEPQYF. The CDR3 region has the DNA TGCAGTGCTCCTCGACTAGCGGGAACCGAGCCCCAGTACTTC. The rearrangement joins TRBV20-1 to TRBJ2-5; 11 nucleotides match TRBD2. The CDR3 sequence is 14 residues long. J lost 9 bases, V lost 5 bases, and 11 bases had no gene match. Germline CDR1 and CDR2: DFQATT and SNEGSKA (reference sequence).

A few counts support this clonotype. V is TRBV7-9 and J is TRBJ2-7; possible D gene TRBD2, 6 bases. The CDR3 spans 15 residues. Per the germline V gene, CDR1 is SEHNR and CDR2 is FQNEAQ (reference sequence). The V end was cut by 3 bases, the J end by 2 bases, with 14 bases between. This CDR3 reads CASSFQGGNTYEQYF. The CDR3 DNA reads as TGTGCCAGCAGCTTCCAGGGAGGCAATACCTACGAGCAGTACTTC.

The J gene is TRBJ2-2, the V gene TRBV6-8; 13 bases map to TRBD2. The CDR3 consists of 18 residues. Germline loops: CDR1 MNHGY, CDR2 SAAAGT. V gave up 10 bases and J gave up 3 bases; unmatched junction bases: 14. The CDR3 loop is CATFRRTSGGAYTGELFF. For the CDR3, the DNA is TGTGCCACCTTTCGACGGACTAGCGGGGGAGCCTACACCGGGGAGCTGTTTTTT.

This clonotype was detected only once. The chain is built from TRBV20-1 and TRBJ2-1, with 7 nucleotides matching TRBD1. The CDR3 loop spans 14 amino acids. With V trimmed by 6 bases and J by 3 bases, 8 bases remained unmatched. CDR1 and CDR2 (germline): DFQATT, SNEGSKA (reference sequence). The CDR3 coding sequence is TGCAGTGCCACCTGGGACAGCATCTACAATGAGCAGTTCTTC. Encoded protein: CSATWDSIYNEQFF.

This clonotype was picked up a small number of times. V gene TRBV28 combines with J gene TRBJ2-7; TRBD2 matches 12 bases. After removal of 3 bases from V and 0 bases from J, the junction contained 6 bases not matched to a gene. The germline gives CDR1 MDHEN, CDR2 SYDVKM. This CDR3 spans 17 amino acids. The CDR3 spells CASSLRKTSGSSYEQYF. The CDR3, as DNA: TGTGCCAGCAGTTTGAGAAAGACTAGCGGGAGCTCCTACGAGCAGTACTTC. Based on the CDR3 plus reference TRBV28 and TRBJ2-7, the full variable domain is DVKVTQSSRYLVKRTGEKVFLECVQDMDHENMFWYRQDPGLGLRLIYFSYDVKMKEKGDIPEGYSVSREKKERFSLILESASTNQTSMYLCASSLRKTSGSSYEQYFGPGTRLTVT.

This clonotype showed up just a few times. This sequence joins TRBV20-1 and TRBJ1-5; tentatively, D is TRBD1 (6 bases). The CDR3 loop spans 15 amino acids. V was trimmed by 0 bases and J by 6 bases, leaving 15 bases between them. The germline V gene has CDR1 DFQATT and CDR2 SNEGSKA (reference sequence). The DNA of the CDR3 is TGCAGTGCTAGAGACCAGGAGGGGGGCGGTCAGCCCCAGCATTTT. As protein: CSARDQEGGGQPQHF.

The V gene is TRBV28, the J gene TRBJ2-7, with D perhaps TRBD1 (6 bases). Trimming pared 4 bases from V and 0 bases from J, leaving 16 bases between. The CDR3 is made up of 16 amino acids. Germline V lookup: CDR1 MDHEN, CDR2 SYDVKM. The CDR3 loop reads CASSSPPDRYSYEQYF. CDR3 bases: TGTGCCAGCAGTTCCCCACCGGACAGATACTCCTACGAGCAGTACTTC.

This clonotype has only a few counts. The chain recombines TRBV6-1 with TRBJ2-2; 8 bases are a match to TRBD2. Germline CDR1 is MNHNS and CDR2 is SASEGT. The length of the CDR3 is 16 residues. V was clipped by 7 bases and J by 2 bases; unmatched bases: 9. For the CDR3, the DNA is TGTGCCAGCAACAAAATTAGCGGGATTAACACCGGGGAGCTGTTTTTT. This sequence encodes CASNKISGINTGELFF.

This clonotype was observed a few times. The V and J genes are TRBV6-5 and TRBJ2-5, with D maybe TRBD2 (5 bases). Germline CDR1 MNHEY, CDR2 SVGAGI. This CDR3 contains 13 residues. Trimming left V 1 base short and J 3 bases short, with 6 bases between. CDR3 sequence reads: CASSYWREETQYF. The CDR3 nucleotides are TGTGCCAGCAGTTACTGGCGGGAAGAGACCCAGTACTTC.

This clonotype was counted once. V gene TRBV6-8 combines with J gene TRBJ2-7; 10 nucleotides line up with TRBD1. This CDR3 has 15 amino acids. Germline values: CDR1 MNHGY, CDR2 SAAAGT. Trimming cost V 6 bases and J 4 bases; bases outside gene matches: 9. The CDR3 nucleotides read TGTGCCAGCAGGCCCCGGGACAGGGGCATATACGAGCAGTACTTC. Amino acid sequence: CASRPRDRGIYEQYF.

The genes are TRBV12-5 and TRBJ2-1; D not certain. The CDR3 is 13 amino acids. V lost 1 base, J lost 6 bases, and 7 bases lay in between. CDR1 and CDR2 from the germline V gene are LGHNT and FRNRAP. CDR3 region: CASGLAGVNEQFF. CDR3 bases: TGTGCTAGTGGTTTGGCAGGAGTCAATGAGCAGTTCTTC.

This clonotype has only a few counts. V is TRBV2 and J is TRBJ1-4, with D possibly being TRBD1 (6 bases). V was trimmed by 4 bases and J by 4 bases, leaving 13 bases between them. The CDR3 is 15 amino acids. Germline V lookup: CDR1 SNHLY, CDR2 FYNNEI. The chain's CDR3 is CASSVGDTLNEKLFF. The CDR3 bases are TGTGCCAGCAGTGTGGGGGACACCCTTAATGAAAAACTGTTTTTT.